The T cell receptor (beta chain) described here comes from a study of T cells in Graves' hyperthyroidism and ophthalmopathy. Overall study context: Once the initial diagnosis was made, peripheral blood was obtained before any treatment. Overall study findings and caveats: Most thyroid-expanded clonotypes above 0.001 were also found in blood. Stable hyperthyroidism was separated from ophthalmopathy by a model based on 13 V-J features. Ophthalmopathy, as predicted by the model, came a median roughly 6.8 months after the prediction.

TCR beta CDR3 region amplification was performed from RNA transcripts. During a first-round RT-PCR of the TCR CDR3, the HTBI primer set was used. TCRdb itself ran the multiplex PCR reads through MiXCR, one entry per CDR3 protein. Of under 450,000 distinct CDR3 sequences in the sample, about a sixth were seen once. This clonotype was counted many times. Its antigen is not identified. Trimming removed 4 bases at V and 4 bases at J, with 5 bases between. Germline loops: CDR1 GTSNPN, CDR2 SVGIG (reference sequence). This CDR3 has 12 amino acids. The receptor was isolated from a young woman with Graves' hyperthyroidism that later progressed to Graves' ophthalmopathy. This rearrangement joins TRBV30 to TRBJ1-6; D unclear. Sequencing was carried out using blood. The CDR3 sequence: CAWMRYNSPLHF. CDR3 DNA sequence: TGTGCCTGGATGCGGTATAATTCACCCCTCCACTTT.